This T cell receptor beta chain was sequenced for a study of blood T cell repertoires in COVID-19. Turning to the study itself: PBMCs, B-cell-depleted T cells, or T cells were the source of the cDNA or gDNA that made up the material.

Libraries were prepared by immunoSEQ multiplex PCR; TCRdb keeps only in-frame clonotypes and omits some of them. The sample gives around 300,000 clones, approximately 88% of which show up once; about 1.7% is in the top ten. Enrolled through a virtual design, the participants were between roughly 18 and 100 years of age and came from some 25 US areas. This clonotype was obtained from a woman between 40 and 50 years old who had recovered from COVID-19. Sequenced material: PBMCs or T cells enriched from blood (not recorded which).

The CDR3 sequence is CASSLSGSGNTIYF. For the CDR3, the DNA is TGTGCCAGCAGCTTGTCCGGCTCTGGAAACACCATATATTTT. The rearrangement uses TRBV5-4 and TRBJ1-3; D ambiguous. V was trimmed by 1 base and J by 0 bases, leaving 5 bases between them. The germline gives CDR1 SGHNT, CDR2 YYREEE (reference sequence). This CDR3 comprises 14 residues.